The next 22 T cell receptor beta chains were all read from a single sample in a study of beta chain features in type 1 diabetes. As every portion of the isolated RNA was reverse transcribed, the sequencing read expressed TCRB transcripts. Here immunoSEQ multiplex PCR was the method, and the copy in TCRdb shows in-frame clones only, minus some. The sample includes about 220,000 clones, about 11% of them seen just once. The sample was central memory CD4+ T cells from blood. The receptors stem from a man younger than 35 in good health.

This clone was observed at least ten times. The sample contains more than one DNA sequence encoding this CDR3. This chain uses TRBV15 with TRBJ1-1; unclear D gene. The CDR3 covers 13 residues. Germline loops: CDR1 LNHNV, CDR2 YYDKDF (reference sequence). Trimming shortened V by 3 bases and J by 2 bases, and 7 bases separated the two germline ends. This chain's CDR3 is CATSRVTNTEAFF. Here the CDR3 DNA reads TGTGCCACCAGCAGGGTCACTAACACTGAAGCTTTCTTT.

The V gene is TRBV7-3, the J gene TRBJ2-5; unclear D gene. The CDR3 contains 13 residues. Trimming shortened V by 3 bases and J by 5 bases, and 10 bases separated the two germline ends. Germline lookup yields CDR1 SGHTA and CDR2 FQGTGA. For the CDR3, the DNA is TGTGCCAGCAGCTTTAGGGTTAGGGAGACCCAGTACTTC. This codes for CASSFRVRETQYF.

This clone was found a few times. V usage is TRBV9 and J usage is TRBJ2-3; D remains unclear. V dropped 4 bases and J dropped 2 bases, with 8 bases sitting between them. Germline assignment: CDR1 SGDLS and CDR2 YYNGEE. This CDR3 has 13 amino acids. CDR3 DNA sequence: TGTGCCAGCAGCACGACTTACACAGATACGCAGTATTTT. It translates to CASSTTYTDTQYF.

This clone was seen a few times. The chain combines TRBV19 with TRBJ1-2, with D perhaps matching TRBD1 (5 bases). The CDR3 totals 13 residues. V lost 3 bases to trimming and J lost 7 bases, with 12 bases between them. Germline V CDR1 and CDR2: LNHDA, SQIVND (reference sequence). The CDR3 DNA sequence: TGTGCCAGTAGTATTTCAGGGATCGGTGGCTACACCTTC. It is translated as CASSISGIGGYTF.

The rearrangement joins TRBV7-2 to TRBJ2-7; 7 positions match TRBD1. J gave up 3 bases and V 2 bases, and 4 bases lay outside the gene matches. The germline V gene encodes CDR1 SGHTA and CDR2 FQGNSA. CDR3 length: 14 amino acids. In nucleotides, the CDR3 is TGTGCCAGCAGCTTATTTCCAGGGGGCTACGAGCAGTACTTC. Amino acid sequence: CASSLFPGGYEQYF. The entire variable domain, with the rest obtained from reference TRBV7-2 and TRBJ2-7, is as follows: GAGVSQSPSNKVTEKGKDVELRCDPISGHTALYWYRQSLGQGLEFLIYFQGNSAPDKSGLPSDRFSAERTGGSVSTLTIQRTQQEDSAVYLCASSLFPGGYEQYFGPGTRLTVT.

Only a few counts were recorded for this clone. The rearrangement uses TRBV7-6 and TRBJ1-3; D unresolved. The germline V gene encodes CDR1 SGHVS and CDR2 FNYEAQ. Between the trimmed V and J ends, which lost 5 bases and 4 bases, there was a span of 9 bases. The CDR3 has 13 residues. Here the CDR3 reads CASSELGGNTIYF. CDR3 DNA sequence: TGTGCCAGCAGCGAGCTGGGAGGAAACACCATATATTTT. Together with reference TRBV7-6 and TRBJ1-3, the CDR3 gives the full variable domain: GAGVSQSPRYKVTKRGQDVALRCDPISGHVSLYWYRQALGQGPEFLTYFNYEAQQDKSGLPNDRFSAERPEGSISTLTIQRTEQRDSAMYRCASSELGGNTIYFGEGSWLTVV.

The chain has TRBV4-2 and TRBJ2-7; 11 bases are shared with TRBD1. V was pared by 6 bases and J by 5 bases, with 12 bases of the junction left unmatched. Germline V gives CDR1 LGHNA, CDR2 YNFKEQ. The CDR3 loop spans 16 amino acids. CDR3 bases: TGTGCCAGCAGACTCCTCATAGGACAGGGGGCCCACGAGCAGTACTTC. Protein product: CASRLLIGQGAHEQYF.

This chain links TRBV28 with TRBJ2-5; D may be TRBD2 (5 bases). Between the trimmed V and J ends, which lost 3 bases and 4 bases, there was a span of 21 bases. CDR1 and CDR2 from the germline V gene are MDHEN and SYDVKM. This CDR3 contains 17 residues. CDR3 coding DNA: TGTGCCAGCAGTTTGTTGATGGAGACTTTGGGGAGAGAGACCCAGTACTTC. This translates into CASSLLMETLGRETQYF.

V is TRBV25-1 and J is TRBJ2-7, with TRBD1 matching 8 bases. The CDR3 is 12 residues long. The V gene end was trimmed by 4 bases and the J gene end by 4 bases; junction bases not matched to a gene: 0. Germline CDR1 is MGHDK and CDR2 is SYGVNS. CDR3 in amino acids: CASSGDRYEQYF. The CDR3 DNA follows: TGTGCCAGCAGTGGGGACAGGTACGAGCAGTACTTC.

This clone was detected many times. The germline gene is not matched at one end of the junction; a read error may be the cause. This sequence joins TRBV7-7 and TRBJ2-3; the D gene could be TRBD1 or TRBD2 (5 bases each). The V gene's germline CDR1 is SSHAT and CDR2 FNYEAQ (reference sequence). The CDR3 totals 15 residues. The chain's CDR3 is CASSSGTRGTDTQYF. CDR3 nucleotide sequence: TGTGCTAGCAGCTCCGGGACGCGGGGCACAGATACGCAGTATTTT.

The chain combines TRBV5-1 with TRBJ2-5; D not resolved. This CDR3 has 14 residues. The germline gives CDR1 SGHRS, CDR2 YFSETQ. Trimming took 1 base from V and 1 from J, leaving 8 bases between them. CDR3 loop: CASSLMGIQETQYF. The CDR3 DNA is TGCGCCAGCAGCTTGATGGGAATCCAAGAGACCCAGTACTTC.

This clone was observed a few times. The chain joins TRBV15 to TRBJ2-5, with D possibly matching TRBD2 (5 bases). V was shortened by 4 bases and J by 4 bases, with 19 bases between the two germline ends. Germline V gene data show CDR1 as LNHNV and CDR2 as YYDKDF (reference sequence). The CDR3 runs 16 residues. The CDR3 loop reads CATSKDIGLFTETQYF. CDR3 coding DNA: TGTGCCACCAGCAAGGATATAGGACTCTTCACAGAGACCCAGTACTTC.

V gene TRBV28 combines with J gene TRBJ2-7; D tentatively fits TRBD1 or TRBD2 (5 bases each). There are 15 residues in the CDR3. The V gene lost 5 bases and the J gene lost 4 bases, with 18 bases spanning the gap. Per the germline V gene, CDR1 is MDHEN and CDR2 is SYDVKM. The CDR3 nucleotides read TGTGCCAGCAGTGTGGGGGTTGTGGTCGGGTACGAGCAGTACTTC. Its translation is CASSVGVVVGYEQYF.

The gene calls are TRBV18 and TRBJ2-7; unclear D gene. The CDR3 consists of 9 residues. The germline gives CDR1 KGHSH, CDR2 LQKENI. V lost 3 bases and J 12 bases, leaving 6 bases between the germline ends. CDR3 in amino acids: CASSPKAYF. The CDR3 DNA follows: TGTGCCAGCTCACCGAAAGCGTACTTC.

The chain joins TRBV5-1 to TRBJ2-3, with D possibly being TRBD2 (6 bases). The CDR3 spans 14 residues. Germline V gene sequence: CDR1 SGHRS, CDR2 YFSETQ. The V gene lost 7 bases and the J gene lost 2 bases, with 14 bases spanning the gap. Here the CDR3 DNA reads TGCGCCAGCCGGCAGGCGGGATCCACAGATACGCAGTATTTT. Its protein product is CASRQAGSTDTQYF.

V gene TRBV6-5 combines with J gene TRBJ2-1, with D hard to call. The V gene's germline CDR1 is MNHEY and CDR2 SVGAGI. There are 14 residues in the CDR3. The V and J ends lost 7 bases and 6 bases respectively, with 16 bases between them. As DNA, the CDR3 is TGTGCCAGCAAAACGGGCCTCTATGGCAATGAGCAGTTCTTC. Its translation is CASKTGLYGNEQFF.

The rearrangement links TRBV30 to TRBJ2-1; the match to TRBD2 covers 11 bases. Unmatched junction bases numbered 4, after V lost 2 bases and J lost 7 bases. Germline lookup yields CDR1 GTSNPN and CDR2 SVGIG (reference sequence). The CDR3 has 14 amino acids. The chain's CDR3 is CAWSRIAGGNEQFF. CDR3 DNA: TGTGCCTGGAGTCGTATAGCGGGAGGGAATGAGCAGTTCTTC.

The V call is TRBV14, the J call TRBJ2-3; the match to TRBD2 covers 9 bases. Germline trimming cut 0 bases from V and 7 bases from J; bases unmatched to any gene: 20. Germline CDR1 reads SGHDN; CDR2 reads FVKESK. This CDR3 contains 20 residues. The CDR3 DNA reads TGTGCCAGCAGCCAAGATGGTTCGGAAGGAGCTAGCGGGGCGACCAATACGCAGTATTTT. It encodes CASSQDGSEGASGATNTQYF.

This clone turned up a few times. For the CDR3, the DNA is TGTGCCAGCAGCTACGGACTAGCGGGAGCGGCAGATACGCAGTATTTT. As protein: CASSYGLAGAADTQYF. V gene TRBV7-7 combines with J gene TRBJ2-3; 13 bases align to TRBD2. The J segment lost 4 bases and the V segment lost 4 bases, leaving 5 bases of the junction unmatched. The CDR3 has 16 amino acids. Germline V lookup: CDR1 SSHAT, CDR2 FNYEAQ (reference sequence).

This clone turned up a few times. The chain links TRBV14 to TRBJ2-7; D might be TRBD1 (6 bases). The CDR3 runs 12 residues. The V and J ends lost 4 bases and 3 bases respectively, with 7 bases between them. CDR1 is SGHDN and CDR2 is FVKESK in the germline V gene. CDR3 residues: CASSLRGYEQYF. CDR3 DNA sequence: TGTGCCAGCAGCCTCAGGGGCTACGAGCAGTACTTC.

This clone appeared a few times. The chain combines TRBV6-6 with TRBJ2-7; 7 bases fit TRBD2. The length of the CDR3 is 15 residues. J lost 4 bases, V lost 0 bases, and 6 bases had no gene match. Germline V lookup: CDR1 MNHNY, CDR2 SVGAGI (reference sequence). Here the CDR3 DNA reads TGTGCCAGCAGTTACTCAGCTAGCGGAAATTACGAGCAGTACTTC. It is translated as CASSYSASGNYEQYF.

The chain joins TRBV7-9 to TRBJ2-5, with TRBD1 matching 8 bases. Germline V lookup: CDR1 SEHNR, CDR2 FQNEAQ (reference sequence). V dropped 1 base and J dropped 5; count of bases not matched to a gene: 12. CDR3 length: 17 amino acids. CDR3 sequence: CASSLDSVTGERETQYF. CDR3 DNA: TGTGCCAGCAGCTTAGATTCGGTGACAGGGGAGCGGGAGACCCAGTACTTC.